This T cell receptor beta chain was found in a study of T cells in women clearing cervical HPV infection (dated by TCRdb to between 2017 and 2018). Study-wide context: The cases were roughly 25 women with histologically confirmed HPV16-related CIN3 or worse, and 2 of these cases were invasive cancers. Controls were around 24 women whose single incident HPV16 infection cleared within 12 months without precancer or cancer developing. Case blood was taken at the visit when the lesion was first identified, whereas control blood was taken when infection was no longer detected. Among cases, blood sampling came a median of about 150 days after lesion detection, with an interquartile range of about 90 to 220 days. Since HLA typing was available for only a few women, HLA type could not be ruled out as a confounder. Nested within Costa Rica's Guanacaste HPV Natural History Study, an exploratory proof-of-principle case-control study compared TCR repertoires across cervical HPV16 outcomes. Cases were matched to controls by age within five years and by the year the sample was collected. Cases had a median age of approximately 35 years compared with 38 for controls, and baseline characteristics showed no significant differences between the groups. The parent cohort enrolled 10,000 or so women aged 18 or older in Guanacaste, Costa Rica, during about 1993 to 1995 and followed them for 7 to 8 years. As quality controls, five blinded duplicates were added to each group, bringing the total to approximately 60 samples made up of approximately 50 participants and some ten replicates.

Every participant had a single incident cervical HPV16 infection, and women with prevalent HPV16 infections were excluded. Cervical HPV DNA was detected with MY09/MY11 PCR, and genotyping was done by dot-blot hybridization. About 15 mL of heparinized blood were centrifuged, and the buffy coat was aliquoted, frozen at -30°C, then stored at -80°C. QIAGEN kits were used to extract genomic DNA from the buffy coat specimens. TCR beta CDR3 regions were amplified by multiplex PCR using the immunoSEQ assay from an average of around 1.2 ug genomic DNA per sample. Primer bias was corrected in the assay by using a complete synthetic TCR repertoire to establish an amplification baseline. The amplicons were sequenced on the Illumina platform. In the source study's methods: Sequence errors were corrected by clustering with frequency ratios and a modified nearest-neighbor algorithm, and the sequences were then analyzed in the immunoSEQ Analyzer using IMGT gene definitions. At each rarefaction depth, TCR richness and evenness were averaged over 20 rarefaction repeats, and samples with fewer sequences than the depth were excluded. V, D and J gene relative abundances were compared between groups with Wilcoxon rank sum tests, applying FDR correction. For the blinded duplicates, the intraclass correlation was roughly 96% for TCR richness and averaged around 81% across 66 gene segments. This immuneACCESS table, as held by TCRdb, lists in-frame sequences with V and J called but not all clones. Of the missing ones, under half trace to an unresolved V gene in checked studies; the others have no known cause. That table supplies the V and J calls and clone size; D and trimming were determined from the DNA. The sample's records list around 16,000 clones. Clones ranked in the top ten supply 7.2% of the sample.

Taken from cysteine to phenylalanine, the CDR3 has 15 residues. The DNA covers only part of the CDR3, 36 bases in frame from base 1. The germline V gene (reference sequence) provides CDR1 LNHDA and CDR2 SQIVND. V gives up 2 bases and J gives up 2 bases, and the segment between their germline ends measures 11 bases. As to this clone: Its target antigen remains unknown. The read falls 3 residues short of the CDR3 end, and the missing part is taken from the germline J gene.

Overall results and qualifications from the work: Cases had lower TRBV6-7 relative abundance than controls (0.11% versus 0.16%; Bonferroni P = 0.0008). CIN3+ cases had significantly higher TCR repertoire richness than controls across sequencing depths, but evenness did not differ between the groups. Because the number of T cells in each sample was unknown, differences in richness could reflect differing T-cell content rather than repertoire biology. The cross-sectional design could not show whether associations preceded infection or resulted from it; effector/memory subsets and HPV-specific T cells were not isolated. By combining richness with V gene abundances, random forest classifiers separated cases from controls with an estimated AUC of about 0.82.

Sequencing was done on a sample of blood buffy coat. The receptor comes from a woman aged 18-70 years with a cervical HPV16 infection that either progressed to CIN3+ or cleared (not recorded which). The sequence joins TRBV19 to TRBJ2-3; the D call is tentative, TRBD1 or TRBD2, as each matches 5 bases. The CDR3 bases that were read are TGTGCCAGTAGTATATATAGAGGGGTCACAGATACG. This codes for CASSIYRGVTDT. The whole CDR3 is CASSIYRGVTDTQYF. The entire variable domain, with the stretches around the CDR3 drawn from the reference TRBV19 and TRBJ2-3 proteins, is DGGITQSPKYLFRKEGQNVTLSCEQNLNHDAMYWYRQDPGQGLRLIYYSQIVNDFQKGDIAEGYSVSREKKESFPLTVTSAQKNPTAFYLCASSIYRGVTDTQYFGPGTRLTVL.